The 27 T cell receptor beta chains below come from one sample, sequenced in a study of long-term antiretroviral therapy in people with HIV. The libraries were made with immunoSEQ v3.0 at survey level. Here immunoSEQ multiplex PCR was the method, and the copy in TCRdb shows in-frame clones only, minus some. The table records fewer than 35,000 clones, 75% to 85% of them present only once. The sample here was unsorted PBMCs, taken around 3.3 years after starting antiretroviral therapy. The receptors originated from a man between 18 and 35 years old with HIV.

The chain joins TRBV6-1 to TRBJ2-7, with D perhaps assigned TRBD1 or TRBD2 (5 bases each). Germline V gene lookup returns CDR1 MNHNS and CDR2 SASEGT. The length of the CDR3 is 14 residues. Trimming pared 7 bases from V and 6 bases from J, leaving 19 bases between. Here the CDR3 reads CASIVGTSRGEQYF. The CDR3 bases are TGTGCCAGCATTGTAGGGACGTCGAGAGGCGAGCAGTACTTC.

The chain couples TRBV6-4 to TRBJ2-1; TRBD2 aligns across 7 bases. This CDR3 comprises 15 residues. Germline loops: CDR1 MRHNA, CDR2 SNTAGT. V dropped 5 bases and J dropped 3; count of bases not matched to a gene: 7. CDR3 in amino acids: CASSPKGEGYNEQFF. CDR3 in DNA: TGTGCCAGCAGTCCTAAAGGGGAGGGCTACAATGAGCAGTTCTTC.

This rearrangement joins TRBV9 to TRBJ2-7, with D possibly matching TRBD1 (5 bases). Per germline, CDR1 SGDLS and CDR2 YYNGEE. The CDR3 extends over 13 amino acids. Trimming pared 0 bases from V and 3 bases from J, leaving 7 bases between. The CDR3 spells CASSVAQGYEQYF. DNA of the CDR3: TGTGCCAGCAGCGTAGCTCAGGGCTACGAGCAGTACTTC.

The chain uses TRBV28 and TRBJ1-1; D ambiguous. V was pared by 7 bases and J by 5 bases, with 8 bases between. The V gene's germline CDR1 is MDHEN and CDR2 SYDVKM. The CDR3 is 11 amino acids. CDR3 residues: CASKELTEAFF. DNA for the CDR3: TGTGCCAGCAAGGAGTTGACTGAAGCTTTCTTT.

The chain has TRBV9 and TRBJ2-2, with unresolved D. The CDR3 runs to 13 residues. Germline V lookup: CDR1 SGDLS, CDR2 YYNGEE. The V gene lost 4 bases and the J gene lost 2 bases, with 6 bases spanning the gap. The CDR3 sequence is CASSPLNTGELFF. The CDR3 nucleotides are TGTGCCAGCAGCCCACTCAACACCGGGGAGCTGTTTTTT.

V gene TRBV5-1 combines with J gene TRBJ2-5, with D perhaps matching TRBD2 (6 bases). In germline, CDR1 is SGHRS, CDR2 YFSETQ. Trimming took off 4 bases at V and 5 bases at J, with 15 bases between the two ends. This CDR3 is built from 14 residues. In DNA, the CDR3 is TGCGCCAGCAGCCATCGGGGGAGCGGGGAGACCCAGTACTTC. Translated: CASSHRGSGETQYF. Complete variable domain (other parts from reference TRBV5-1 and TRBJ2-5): KAGVTQTPRYLIKTRGQQVTLSCSPISGHRSVSWYQQTPGQGLQFLFEYFSETQRNKGNFPGRFSGRQFSNSRSEMNVSTLELGDSALYLCASSHRGSGETQYFGPGTRLLVL.

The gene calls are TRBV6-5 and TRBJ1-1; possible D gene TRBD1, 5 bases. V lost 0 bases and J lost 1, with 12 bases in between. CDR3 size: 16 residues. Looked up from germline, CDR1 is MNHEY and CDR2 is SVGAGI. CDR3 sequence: CASSYSTQGTNTEAFF. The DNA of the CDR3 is TGTGCCAGCAGTTACTCGACCCAGGGAACGAACACTGAAGCTTTCTTT.

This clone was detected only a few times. The CDR3 coding sequence is TGTGCCAGTCGGGGGAACTACGAGCAGTACTTC. Translation: CASRGNYEQYF. The chain has TRBV5-5 and TRBJ2-7; maybe TRBD2 (6 bases). Germline CDR1 SGHKS, CDR2 YYEKEE (reference sequence). Trimming took 8 bases from V and 3 from J, leaving 9 bases between them. The CDR3 has 11 residues.

The chain's CDR3 is CASSSGEKGTEAFF. Here the CDR3 DNA reads TGTGCCAGCAGCTCTGGGGAGAAGGGCACTGAAGCTTTCTTT. The rearrangement uses TRBV7-9 and TRBJ1-1; D gene unclear. The germline V and J ends were trimmed by 4 bases and 4 bases, with 13 bases remaining between them. The germline gives CDR1 SEHNR, CDR2 FQNEAQ (reference sequence). CDR3 length equals 14 residues. The full variable domain, its missing parts supplied by reference TRBV7-9 and TRBJ1-1, is DTGVSQNPRHKITKRGQNVTFRCDPISEHNRLYWYRQTLGQGPEFLTYFQNEAQLEKSRLLSDRFSAERPKGSFSTLEIQRTEQGDSAMYLCASSSGEKGTEAFFGQGTRLTVV.

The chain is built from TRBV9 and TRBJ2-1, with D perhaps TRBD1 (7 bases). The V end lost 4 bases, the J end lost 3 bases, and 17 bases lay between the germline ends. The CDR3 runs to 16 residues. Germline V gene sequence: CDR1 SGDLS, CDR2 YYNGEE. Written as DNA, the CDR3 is TGTGCCAGCAGCCCAAGCGACAGGGACTTCTACAATGAGCAGTTCTTC. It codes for CASSPSDRDFYNEQFF.

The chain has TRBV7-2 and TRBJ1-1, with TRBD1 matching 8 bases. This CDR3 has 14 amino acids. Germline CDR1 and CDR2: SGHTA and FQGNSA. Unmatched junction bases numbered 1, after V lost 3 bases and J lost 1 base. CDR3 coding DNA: TGTGCCAGCAGCTTCGACAGGGGGAACACTGAAGCTTTCTTT. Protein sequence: CASSFDRGNTEAFF.

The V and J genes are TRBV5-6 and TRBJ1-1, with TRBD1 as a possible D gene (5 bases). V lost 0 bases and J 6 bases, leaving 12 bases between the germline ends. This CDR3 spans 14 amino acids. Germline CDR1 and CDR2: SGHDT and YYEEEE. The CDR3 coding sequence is TGTGCCAGCAGCTTGGTGGCAGGGACCCCTGAAGCTTTCTTT. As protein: CASSLVAGTPEAFF.

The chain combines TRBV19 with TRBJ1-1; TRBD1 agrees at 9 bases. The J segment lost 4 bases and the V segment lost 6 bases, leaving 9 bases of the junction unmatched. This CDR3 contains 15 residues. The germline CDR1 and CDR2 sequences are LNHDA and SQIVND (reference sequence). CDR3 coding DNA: TGTGCCAGTAGCCCCCTGGGACAGGGAGTCACTGAAGCTTTCTTT. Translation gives CASSPLGQGVTEAFF.

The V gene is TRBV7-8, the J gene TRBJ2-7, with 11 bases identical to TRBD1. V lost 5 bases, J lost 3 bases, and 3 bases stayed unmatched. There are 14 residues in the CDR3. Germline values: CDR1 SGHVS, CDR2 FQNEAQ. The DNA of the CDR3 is TGTGCCAGCAGCCATGGGACAGGGGGCTACGAGCAGTACTTC. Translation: CASSHGTGGYEQYF. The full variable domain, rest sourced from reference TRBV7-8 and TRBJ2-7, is GAGVSQSPRYKVAKRGQDVALRCDPISGHVSLFWYQQALGQGPEFLTYFQNEAQLDKSGLPSDRFFAERPEGSVSTLKIQRTQQEDSAVYLCASSHGTGGYEQYFGPGTRLTVT.

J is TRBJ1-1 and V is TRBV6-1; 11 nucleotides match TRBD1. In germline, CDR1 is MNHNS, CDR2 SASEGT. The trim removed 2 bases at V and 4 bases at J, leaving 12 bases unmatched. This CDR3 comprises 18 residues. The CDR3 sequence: CASSELPIWDRGGTEAFF. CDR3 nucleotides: TGTGCCAGCAGTGAATTGCCGATATGGGACAGGGGGGGCACTGAAGCTTTCTTT.

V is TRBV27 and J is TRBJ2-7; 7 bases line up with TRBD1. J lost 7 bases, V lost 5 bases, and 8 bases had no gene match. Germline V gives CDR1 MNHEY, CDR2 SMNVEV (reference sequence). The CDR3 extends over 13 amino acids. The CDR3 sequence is CASSLGTDLEQYF. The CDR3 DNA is TGTGCCAGCAGTCTGGGGACAGATCTTGAGCAGTACTTC.

CDR3 loop: CATGELFF. CDR3 in DNA: TGTGCCACCGGGGAGCTGTTTTTT. V is TRBV2 and J is TRBJ2-2, with D unclear. Between the trimmed V and J ends, which lost 10 bases and 6 bases, there was a span of 0 bases. CDR1 SNHLY and CDR2 FYNNEI come from the germline V gene. The CDR3 has 8 residues.

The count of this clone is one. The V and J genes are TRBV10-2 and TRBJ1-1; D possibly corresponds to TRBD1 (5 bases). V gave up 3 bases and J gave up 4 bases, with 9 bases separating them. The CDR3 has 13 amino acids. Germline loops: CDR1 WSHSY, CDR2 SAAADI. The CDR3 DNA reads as TGCGCCAGCAGTGAAACAGGTTCCACTGAAGCTTTCTTT. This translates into CASSETGSTEAFF.

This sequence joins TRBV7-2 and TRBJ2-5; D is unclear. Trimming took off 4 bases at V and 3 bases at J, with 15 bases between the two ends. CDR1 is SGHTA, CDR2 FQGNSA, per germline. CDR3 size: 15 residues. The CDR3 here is CASSSLTYREETQYF. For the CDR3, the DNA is TGTGCCAGCAGCTCCCTGACATATCGCGAAGAGACCCAGTACTTC.

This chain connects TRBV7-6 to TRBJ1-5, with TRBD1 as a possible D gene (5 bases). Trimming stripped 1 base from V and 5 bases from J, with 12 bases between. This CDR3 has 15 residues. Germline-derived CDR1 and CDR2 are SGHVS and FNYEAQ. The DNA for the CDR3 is TGTGCCAGCAGCTTAGTGGACGACAGCGATCAGCCCCAGCATTTT. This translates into CASSLVDDSDQPQHF.

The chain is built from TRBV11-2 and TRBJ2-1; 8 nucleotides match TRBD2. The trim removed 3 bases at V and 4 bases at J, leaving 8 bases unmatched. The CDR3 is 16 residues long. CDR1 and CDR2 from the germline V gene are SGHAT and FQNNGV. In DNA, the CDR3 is TGTGCCAGCAGCTTCCGCAGCGGGGGAAAATACAATGAGCAGTTCTTC. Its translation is CASSFRSGGKYNEQFF.

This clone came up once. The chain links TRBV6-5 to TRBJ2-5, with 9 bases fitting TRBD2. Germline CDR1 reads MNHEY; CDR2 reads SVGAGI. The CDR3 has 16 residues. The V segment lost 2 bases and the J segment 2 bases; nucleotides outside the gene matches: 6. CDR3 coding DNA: TGTGCCAGCAGTTACGTACCTAGCGGGGATCAAGAGACCCAGTACTTC. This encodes CASSYVPSGDQETQYF.

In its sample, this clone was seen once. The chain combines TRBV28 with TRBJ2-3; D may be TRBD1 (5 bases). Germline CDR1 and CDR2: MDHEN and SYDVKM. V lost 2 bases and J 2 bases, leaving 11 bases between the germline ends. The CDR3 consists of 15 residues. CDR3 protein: CASSLGAGLTDTQYF. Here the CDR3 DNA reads TGTGCCAGCAGTTTAGGGGCAGGGCTCACAGATACGCAGTATTTT.

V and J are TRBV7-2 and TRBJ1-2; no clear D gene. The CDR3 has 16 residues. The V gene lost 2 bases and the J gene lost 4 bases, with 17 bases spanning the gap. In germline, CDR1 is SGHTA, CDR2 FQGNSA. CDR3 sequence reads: CASSLRPDPGVYGYTF. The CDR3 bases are TGTGCCAGCAGCTTACGCCCTGACCCGGGCGTCTATGGCTACACCTTC.

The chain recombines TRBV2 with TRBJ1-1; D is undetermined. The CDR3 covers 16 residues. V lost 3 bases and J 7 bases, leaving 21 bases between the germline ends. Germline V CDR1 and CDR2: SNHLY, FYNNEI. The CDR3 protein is CASSDYPGGVQGEAFF. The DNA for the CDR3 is TGTGCCAGCAGTGATTACCCAGGAGGTGTTCAAGGTGAAGCTTTCTTT.

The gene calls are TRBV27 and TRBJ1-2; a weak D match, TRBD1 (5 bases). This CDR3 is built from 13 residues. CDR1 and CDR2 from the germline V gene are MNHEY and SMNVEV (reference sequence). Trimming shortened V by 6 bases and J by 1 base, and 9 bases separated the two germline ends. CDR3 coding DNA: TGTGCCAGCAGCTTGACAGTTAACTATGGCTACACCTTC. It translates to CASSLTVNYGYTF.

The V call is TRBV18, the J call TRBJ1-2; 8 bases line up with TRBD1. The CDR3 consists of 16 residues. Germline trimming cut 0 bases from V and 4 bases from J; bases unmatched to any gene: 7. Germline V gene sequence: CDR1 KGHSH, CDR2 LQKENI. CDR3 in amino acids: CASSPPMTGESYGYTF. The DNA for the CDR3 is TGTGCCAGCTCACCACCGATGACAGGGGAGTCCTATGGCTACACCTTC.